This T cell receptor beta chain was observed in a study of blood T cell repertoires in COVID-19. Study context: Specimens from acute and convalescent COVID-19 originated in the United States, Italy and Spain. T cells, B-cell-depleted T cells, or PBMCs supplied cDNA or gDNA.

Sequenced by immunoSEQ multiplex PCR; TCRdb stores in-frame clones only, minus some. The table lists approximately 180,000 clones, 88% of them singletons, with 6% in the top ten. The sequencing input was peripheral blood. The TCR sequence derives from a man aged 35-49 years with active or convalescent COVID-19.

The CDR3 DNA reads TGTGCCAGCAGCTTGGTACTAGCGGGGGCTAGCTCCTACAATGAGCAGTTCTTC. It yields the protein CASSLVLAGASSYNEQFF. The V gene is TRBV5-6, the J gene TRBJ2-1, with 11 nucleotides matching TRBD2. Germline CDR1 SGHDT, CDR2 YYEEEE. This CDR3 spans 18 amino acids. V gave up 0 bases and J gave up 0 bases; unmatched junction bases: 5. Looking up the rest from reference TRBV5-6 and TRBJ2-1 gives the full variable domain: DAGVTQSPTHLIKTRGQQVTLRCSPKSGHDTVSWYQQALGQGPQFIFQYYEEEERQRGNFPDRFSGHQFPNYSSELNVNALLLGDSALYLCASSLVLAGASSYNEQFFGPGTRLTVL.